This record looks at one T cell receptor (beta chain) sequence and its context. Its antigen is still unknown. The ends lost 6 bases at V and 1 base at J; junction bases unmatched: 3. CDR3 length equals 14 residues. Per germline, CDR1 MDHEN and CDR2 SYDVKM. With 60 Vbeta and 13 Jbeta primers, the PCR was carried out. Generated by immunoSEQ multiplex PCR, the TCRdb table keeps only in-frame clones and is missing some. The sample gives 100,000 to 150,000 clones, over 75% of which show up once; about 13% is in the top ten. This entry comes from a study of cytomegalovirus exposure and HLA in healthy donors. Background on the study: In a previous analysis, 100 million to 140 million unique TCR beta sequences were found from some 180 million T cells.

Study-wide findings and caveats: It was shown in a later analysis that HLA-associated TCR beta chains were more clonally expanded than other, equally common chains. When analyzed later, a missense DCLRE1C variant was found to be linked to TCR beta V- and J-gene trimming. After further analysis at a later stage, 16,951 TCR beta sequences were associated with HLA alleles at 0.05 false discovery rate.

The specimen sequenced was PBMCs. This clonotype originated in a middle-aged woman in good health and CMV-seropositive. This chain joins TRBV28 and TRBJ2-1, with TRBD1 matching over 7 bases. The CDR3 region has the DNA TGTGCCAGCAGGGGACAGCCGTCCTACAATGAGCAGTTCTTC. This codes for CASRGQPSYNEQFF.